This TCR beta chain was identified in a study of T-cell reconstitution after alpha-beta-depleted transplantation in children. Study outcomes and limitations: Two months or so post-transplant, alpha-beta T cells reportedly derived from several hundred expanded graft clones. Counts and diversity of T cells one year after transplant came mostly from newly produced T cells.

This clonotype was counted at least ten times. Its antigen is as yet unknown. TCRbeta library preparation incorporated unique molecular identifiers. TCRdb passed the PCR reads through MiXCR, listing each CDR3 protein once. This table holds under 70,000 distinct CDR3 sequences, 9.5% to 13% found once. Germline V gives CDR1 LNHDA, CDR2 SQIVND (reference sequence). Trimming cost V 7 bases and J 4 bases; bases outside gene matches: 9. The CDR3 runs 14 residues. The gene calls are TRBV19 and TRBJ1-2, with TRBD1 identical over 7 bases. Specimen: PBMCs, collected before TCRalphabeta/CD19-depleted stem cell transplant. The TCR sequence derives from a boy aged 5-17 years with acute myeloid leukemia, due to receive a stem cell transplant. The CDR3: CASTLSGTVYGYTF. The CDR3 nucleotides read TGTGCCAGTACCCTCTCCGGGACAGTCTATGGCTACACCTTC.